These T cell receptor beta chains were read from a single sample in a study of lymphopenia after photon versus proton radiotherapy. Clones were sequenced by immunoSEQ multiplex PCR, and TCRdb holds only the in-frame ones, with some missing. The sample lists about 39,000 clones, around nine tenths seen once, with around 15% in the top ten. The sample consisted of peripheral blood, taken from a patient treated with photon-based radiotherapy. All receptors derive from a man aged 60-69 years with cholangiocarcinoma. Each CDR3 is given with its conserved first and last residue. Each record gives: D gene, clone size, J gene, V gene, CDR3 protein, CDR3 DNA. The D gene is left open where the match is weak. Some rows mark clone size as missing; the rest say once, few, many or name a class of expanded clone.

>.|once|TRBJ1-4|TRBV5-5
CASSWTASRANEKLFF
TGTGCCAGCAGCTGGACGGCTAGTAGAGCTAATGAAAAACTGTTTTTT
>.|few|TRBJ2-7|TRBV7-3
CASSLAGAGYEQYF
TGTGCCAGCAGCTTAGCCGGGGCCGGATACGAGCAGTACTTC
>.|.|TRBJ2-7|TRBV11-3
CASSLDGGVSYEQYF
TGTGCCAGCAGCTTAGATGGAGGGGTTTCCTACGAGCAGTACTTC
>.|.|TRBJ2-1|TRBV5-1
CASSLDHNEQFF
TGCGCCAGCAGCTTGGATCACAATGAGCAGTTCTTC
>.|.|TRBJ2-7|TRBV9
CASSVGAGELFEQYF
TGTGCCAGCAGCGTAGGTGCAGGCGAGCTCTTCGAGCAGTACTTC
>.|.|TRBJ1-1|TRBV19
CASSIGESGVHTEAFF
TGTGCCAGTAGTATTGGGGAGTCGGGGGTGCACACTGAAGCTTTCTTT
>.|.|TRBJ2-7|TRBV25-1
CASSAYPQGNEQYF
TGTGCCAGCAGCGCCTACCCCCAGGGTAACGAGCAGTACTTC
>.|.|TRBJ2-7|TRBV29-1
CSVTLRDTLYEQYF
TGCAGCGTAACCCTCCGGGACACCCTTTACGAGCAGTACTTC
>TRBD1|.|TRBJ1-2|TRBV5-1
CASSRPDRGGYTF
TGCGCCAGCAGTCGACCGGACAGGGGTGGCTACACCTTC
>TRBD1|once|TRBJ2-7|TRBV7-9
CASSSDSGQGLFGSYEQYF
TGTGCCAGCAGCTCAGACTCGGGACAGGGATTATTCGGTTCCTACGAGCAGTACTTC
>.|.|TRBJ1-2|TRBV4-2
CASSYWGVDYGYTF
TGTGCCAGCAGTTACTGGGGGGTGGACTATGGCTACACCTTC
>.|.|TRBJ2-3|TRBV2
CASSEYTASADTQYF
TGTGCCAGCAGTGAGTACACAGCCTCGGCAGATACGCAGTATTTT
>TRBD1|once|TRBJ2-2|TRBV25-1
CASSEYFGTGRTGELFF
TGTGCCAGCAGTGAATATTTCGGGACAGGGCGGACCGGGGAGCTGTTTTTT
>TRBD1|.|TRBJ1-5|TRBV28
CASSFLGGQGVGGNQPQHF
TGTGCCAGCAGTTTTTTAGGTGGACAGGGGGTAGGTGGCAATCAGCCCCAGCATTTT
>.|.|TRBJ2-3|TRBV19
CASSIVEGGRSTDTQYF
TGTGCCAGTAGTATAGTGGAGGGGGGACGGTCCACAGATACGCAGTATTTT
>.|once|TRBJ1-1|TRBV27
CASSPRTIPGNTEAFF
TGTGCCAGCAGTCCTCGGACGATCCCGGGGAACACTGAAGCTTTCTTT
>.|.|TRBJ1-2|TRBV4-1
CASSQDLSGTGGYGYTF
TGCGCCAGCAGCCAAGATCTCTCCGGGACGGGCGGATATGGCTACACCTTC
>.|.|TRBJ2-5|TRBV7-2
CASSLGQIQYF
TGTGCCAGCAGCTTAGGGCAGATCCAGTACTTC
>.|few|TRBJ2-7|TRBV21-1
CASSSGEADYEQYF
TGTGCCAGCAGCTCAGGGGAGGCAGACTACGAGCAGTACTTC
>.|once|TRBJ2-5|TRBV29-1
CSVVTQGSQETQYF
TGCAGCGTTGTCACCCAGGGGTCTCAAGAGACCCAGTACTTC
>TRBD1|.|TRBJ2-3|TRBV4-3
CASSQNTGTGFDTQYF
TGCGCCAGCAGCCAAAATACCGGGACAGGGTTTGATACGCAGTATTTT
>.|.|TRBJ2-5|TRBV19
CASSRTGIQETQYF
TGTGCCAGTAGCCGTACAGGGATCCAAGAGACCCAGTACTTC
>.|.|TRBJ1-1|TRBV2
CASSDGQDNTEAFF
TGTGCCAGCAGTGATGGTCAAGATAACACTGAAGCTTTCTTT
>TRBD1|.|TRBJ2-7|TRBV27
CASSLSVPGTADSYEQYF
TGTGCCAGCAGTTTATCCGTGCCCGGGACAGCGGATTCCTACGAGCAGTACTTC
>.|few|TRBJ1-1|TRBV19
CASRKQGNPNTEAFF
TGTGCCAGTAGAAAACAGGGTAACCCGAACACTGAAGCTTTCTTT
>.|.|TRBJ1-1|TRBV12-5
CASGFVQGVAEAFF
TGTGCTAGTGGCTTCGTACAGGGAGTCGCTGAAGCTTTCTTT
>TRBD1|once|TRBJ1-2|TRBV28
CASSPGTALYGYTF
TGTGCCAGCAGCCCTGGGACAGCCTTATATGGCTACACCTTC
>.|.|TRBJ2-3|TRBV7-9
CASSLFTDTQYF
TGTGCCAGCAGCTTATTTACAGATACGCAGTATTTT
>.|.|TRBJ2-1|TRBV5-1
CASRGAGSYNEQFF
TGCGCCAGCAGGGGGGCTGGCTCCTACAATGAGCAGTTCTTC
>.|.|TRBJ2-2|TRBV7-7
CAILGGDTGELFF
TGTGCTATCCTAGGTGGGGACACCGGGGAGCTGTTTTTT
>TRBD1|.|TRBJ1-2|TRBV13
CASSIRQGRGYTF
TGTGCCAGCAGCATAAGACAGGGGCGAGGCTACACCTTC
>TRBD2|.|TRBJ2-3|TRBV19
CASSYRGGTDTQYF
TGTGCCAGTAGTTACCGGGGGGGCACAGATACGCAGTATTTT
>TRBD2|.|TRBJ2-1|TRBV28
CASSPAGLANRGEQFF
TGTGCCAGCAGCCCTGCTGGACTAGCGAACAGGGGTGAGCAGTTCTTC
>.|.|TRBJ2-1|TRBV7-2
CASSLGIFDNEQFF
TGTGCCAGCAGCTTAGGTATATTCGACAATGAGCAGTTCTTC
>.|once|TRBJ1-4|TRBV6-5
CASSYSGEKLFF
TGTGCCAGCAGTTACTCTGGTGAAAAACTGTTTTTT
>TRBD1|.|TRBJ2-3|TRBV7-2
CASSLGTGLTDTQYF
TGTGCCAGCAGCTTAGGGACAGGGCTCACAGATACGCAGTATTTT
>TRBD2|.|TRBJ2-1|TRBV2
CASSPQAGAFNEQFF
TGTGCCAGCAGCCCTCAAGCGGGGGCATTCAATGAGCAGTTCTTC
>.|.|TRBJ1-3|TRBV7-9
CASSLSGSGNTIYF
TGTGCCAGCAGCTTGAGCGGCTCTGGAAACACCATATATTTT
>TRBD2|.|TRBJ2-1|TRBV6-1
CASSEALAGGSNEQFF
TGTGCCAGCAGTGAAGCATTGGCGGGGGGGAGCAATGAGCAGTTCTTC
>TRBD1|.|TRBJ1-5|TRBV12-5
CASGPDRDNQPQHF
TGTGCTAGTGGGCCCGACAGGGACAATCAGCCCCAGCATTTT
>.|few|TRBJ2-7|TRBV10-2
CATSPSASSYEQYF
TGCGCCACCTCCCCTAGCGCGTCGTCCTACGAGCAGTACTTC
>TRBD2|.|TRBJ2-3|TRBV4-2
CASSPRTSGGDTQYF
TGTGCCAGCAGCCCGCGGACTAGCGGGGGAGATACGCAGTATTTT
>.|once|TRBJ2-1|TRBV2
CASRLDVDEQFF
TGTGCCAGCCGCCTGGATGTGGATGAGCAGTTCTTC
>TRBD1|.|TRBJ1-2|TRBV11-3
CASSIFGQGDYGYTF
TGTGCCAGCAGCATTTTCGGACAGGGGGACTATGGCTACACCTTC
>.|.|TRBJ2-7|TRBV2
CASRLTRERYEQYF
TGTGCCAGCAGGCTGACTAGAGAGCGCTACGAGCAGTACTTC
>.|.|TRBJ2-5|TRBV5-1
CASSRGGQQETQYF
TGCGCCAGCAGCCGCGGGGGACAGCAAGAGACCCAGTACTTC
>.|.|TRBJ2-5|TRBV27
CASSLFGGETQYF
TGTGCCAGCAGTTTATTTGGGGGAGAGACCCAGTACTTC
>.|.|TRBJ2-3|TRBV27
CASSLGLFSTDTQYF
TGTGCCAGCAGTTTAGGACTGTTTAGCACAGATACGCAGTATTTT
>.|.|TRBJ2-6|TRBV7-9
CASSLASGPGANVLTF
TGTGCCAGCAGCTTAGCATCAGGGCCTGGGGCCAACGTCCTGACTTTC
>.|.|TRBJ1-1|TRBV6-6
CASNGNTEAFF
TGTGCCAGCAATGGGAACACTGAAGCTTTCTTT
>TRBD1|.|TRBJ2-5|TRBV7-2
CASSQSGGSETQYF
TGTGCCAGCAGCCAATCAGGGGGCTCAGAGACCCAGTACTTC
>TRBD1|once|TRBJ1-6|TRBV5-4
CASSGTGGFSPLHF
TGTGCCAGCAGCGGAACAGGGGGCTTTTCACCCCTCCACTTT
>TRBD2|.|TRBJ2-1|TRBV10-3
CAISESASGRRNEQFF
TGTGCCATCAGTGAGTCTGCTAGCGGGAGACGAAATGAGCAGTTCTTC
>.|.|TRBJ2-1|TRBV6-5
CASSSTGDSTNEQFF
TGTGCCAGCAGTTCAACAGGAGATTCAACGAATGAGCAGTTCTTC
>.|.|TRBJ1-6|TRBV12-2
CASRFRQRSSYNSPLHF
TGTGCAAGTCGCTTCCGACAGCGTAGCTCCTATAATTCACCCCTCCACTTT
>.|.|TRBJ2-2|TRBV7-9
CASGRQTGELFF
TGCGCGTCAGGGAGGCAAACCGGGGAGCTGTTTTTT
>TRBD2|.|TRBJ2-2|TRBV7-8
CASSRLAPNTGELFF
TGTGCCAGCAGCCGACTAGCCCCGAACACCGGGGAGCTGTTTTTT
>TRBD1|once|TRBJ1-2|TRBV27
CASSPGQGLYGYTF
TGTGCCAGCAGTCCCGGACAGGGTCTCTATGGCTACACCTTC
>.|.|TRBJ2-4|TRBV2
CASSEAGERGGSIQYF
TGTGCCAGCAGTGAGGCAGGGGAGCGGGGAGGGAGCATTCAGTACTTC